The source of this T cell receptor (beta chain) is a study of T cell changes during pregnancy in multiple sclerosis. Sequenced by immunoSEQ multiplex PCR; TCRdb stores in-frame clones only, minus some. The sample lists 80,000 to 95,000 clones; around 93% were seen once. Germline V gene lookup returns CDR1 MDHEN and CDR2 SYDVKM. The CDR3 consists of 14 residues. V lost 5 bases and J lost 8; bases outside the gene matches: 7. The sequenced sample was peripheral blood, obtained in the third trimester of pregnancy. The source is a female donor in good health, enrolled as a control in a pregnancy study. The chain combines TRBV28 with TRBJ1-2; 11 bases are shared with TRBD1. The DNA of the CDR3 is TGTGCCAGCAGTGGGGGGGACAGGGGGGGCGGCTACACCTTC. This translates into CASSGGDRGGGYTF.